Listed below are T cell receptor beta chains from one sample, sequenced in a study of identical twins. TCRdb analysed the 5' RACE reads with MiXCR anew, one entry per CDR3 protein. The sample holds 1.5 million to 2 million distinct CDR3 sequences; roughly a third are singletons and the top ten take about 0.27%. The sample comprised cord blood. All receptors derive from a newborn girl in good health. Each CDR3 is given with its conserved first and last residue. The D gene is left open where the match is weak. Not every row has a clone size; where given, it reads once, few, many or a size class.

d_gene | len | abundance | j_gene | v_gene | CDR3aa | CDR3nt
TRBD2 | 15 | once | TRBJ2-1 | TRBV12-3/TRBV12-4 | CAGSFGLAGSNEQFF | TGTGCCGGCAGTTTTGGCCTAGCGGGCTCTAATGAGCAGTTCTTC
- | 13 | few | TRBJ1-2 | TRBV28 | CASSPLTNYGYTF | TGTGCCAGCAGCCCCTTGACTAACTATGGCTACACCTTC
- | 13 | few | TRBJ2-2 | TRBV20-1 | CSATSVNTGELFF | TGCAGTGCTACTAGCGTGAACACCGGGGAGCTGTTTTTT
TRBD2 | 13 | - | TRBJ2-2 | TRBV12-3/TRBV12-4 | CASSRTSERELFF | TGTGCCAGCAGCAGGACTAGCGAACGGGAGCTGTTTTTT
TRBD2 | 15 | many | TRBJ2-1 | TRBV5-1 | CASSLIAGGPVEQFF | TGCGCCAGCAGCTTAATAGCGGGAGGGCCCGTTGAGCAGTTCTTC
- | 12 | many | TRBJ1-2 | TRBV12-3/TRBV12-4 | CASRGANYGYTF | TGTGCCAGCAGGGGGGCTAACTATGGCTACACCTTC
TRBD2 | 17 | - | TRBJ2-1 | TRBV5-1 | CASSLALAGIYYNEQFF | TGCGCCAGCAGCTTGGCCCTAGCGGGGATCTACTACAATGAGCAGTTCTTC
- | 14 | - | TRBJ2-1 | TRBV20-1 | CSALHSGTYNEQFF | TGCAGTGCCCTCCATAGCGGAACCTACAATGAGCAGTTCTTC
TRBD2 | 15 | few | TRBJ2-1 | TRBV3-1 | CASSQYSGSPNEQFF | TGTGCCAGCAGCCAATATAGCGGGAGCCCCAATGAGCAGTTCTTC
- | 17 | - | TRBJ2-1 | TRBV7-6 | CASSLKLQGRHYNEQFF | TGTGCCAGCAGCTTAAAACTGCAGGGAAGGCACTACAATGAGCAGTTCTTC
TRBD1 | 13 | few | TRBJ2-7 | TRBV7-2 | CASSFYRGHEQYF | TGTGCCAGCAGCTTTTACAGGGGGCACGAGCAGTACTTC
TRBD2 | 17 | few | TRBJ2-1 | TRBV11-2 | CASSLELAGVRYNEQFF | TGTGCCAGCAGCTTAGAACTAGCGGGAGTTAGATACAATGAGCAGTTCTTC
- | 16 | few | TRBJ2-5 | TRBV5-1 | CASSLPTHQYQETQYF | TGCGCCAGCAGCTTGCCCACGCACCAGTACCAAGAGACCCAGTACTTC
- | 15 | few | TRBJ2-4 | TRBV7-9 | CASSLEGLRKNIQYF | TGTGCCAGCAGCTTAGAGGGTCTGAGGAAAAACATTCAGTACTTC
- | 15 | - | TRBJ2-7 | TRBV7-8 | CASSSGWASTYQQYF | TGTGCCAGCAGCTCGGGGTGGGCGTCTACCTACCAGCAGTACTTC
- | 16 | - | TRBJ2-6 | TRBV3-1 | CASSAHLASGANVLTF | TGTGCCAGCAGCGCCCATTTAGCATCCGGGGCCAACGTCCTGACTTTC
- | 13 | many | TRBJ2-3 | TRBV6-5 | CASRRGPTDTQYF | TGTGCCAGCAGGCGGGGGCCCACAGATACGCAGTATTTT
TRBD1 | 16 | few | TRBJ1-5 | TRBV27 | CASSLSGTGLHQPQHF | TGTGCCAGCAGTTTAAGTGGGACAGGGTTGCATCAGCCCCAGCATTTT
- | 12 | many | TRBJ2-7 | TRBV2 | CASSGSYNEQYF | TGCGCCAGCAGTGGATCCTACAATGAGCAGTACTTC
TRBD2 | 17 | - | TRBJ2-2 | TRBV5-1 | CASSPRGLAGGTGELFF | TGCGCCAGCAGCCCGCGCGGACTAGCGGGAGGAACCGGGGAGCTGTTTTTT
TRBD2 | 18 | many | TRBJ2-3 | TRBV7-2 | CASSLAWASGTSTDTQYF | TGTGCCAGCAGCTTAGCGTGGGCTAGCGGTACTAGCACAGATACGCAGTATTTT
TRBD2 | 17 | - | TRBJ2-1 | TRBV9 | CASSPRLAGGPGNEQFF | TGTGCCAGCAGCCCACGACTAGCGGGGGGGCCAGGCAATGAGCAGTTCTTC
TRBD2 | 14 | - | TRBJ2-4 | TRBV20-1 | CSAPGLANENIQYF | TGCAGTGCTCCGGGACTAGCGAATGAAAACATTCAGTACTTC
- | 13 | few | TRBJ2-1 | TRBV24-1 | CATSDLGGGEQFF | TGTGCCACCAGTGACCTAGGAGGTGGTGAGCAGTTCTTC
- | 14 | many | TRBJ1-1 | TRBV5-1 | CASSFGGRNTEAFF | TGTGCCAGCAGTTTCGGGGGGCGGAACACTGAAGCTTTCTTT
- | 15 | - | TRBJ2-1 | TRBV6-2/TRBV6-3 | CASQGISGNHHEQLF | TGTGCCAGCCAAGGGATCAGCGGTAATCACCATGAGCAGTTATTC
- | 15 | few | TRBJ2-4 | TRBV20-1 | CSARDQGIAKNIQYF | TGCAGTGCTAGAGATCAGGGAATAGCCAAAAACATTCAGTACTTC
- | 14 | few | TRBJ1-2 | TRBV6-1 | CASSAAGYGYGYTF | TGTGCCAGCAGTGCAGCAGGGTACGGCTATGGCTACACCTTC
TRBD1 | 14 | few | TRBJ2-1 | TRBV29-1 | CSGQGAGSYNEQFF | TGCAGCGGGCAGGGGGCTGGCTCCTACAATGAGCAGTTCTTC
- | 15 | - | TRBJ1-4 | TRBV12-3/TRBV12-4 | CASSFGVAPNEKLFF | TGTGCCAGCAGTTTTGGGGTGGCCCCTAATGAAAAACTGTTTTTT
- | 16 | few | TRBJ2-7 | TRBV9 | CASSADPGHSYYEQYF | TGTGCCAGCAGCGCCGACCCGGGACACTCGTACTACGAGCAGTACTTC
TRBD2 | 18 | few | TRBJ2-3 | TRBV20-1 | CSARVGLAAPGGTDTQYF | TGCAGTGCTAGAGTGGGACTAGCGGCCCCGGGGGGCACAGATACGCAGTATTTT